These T cell receptor beta chains were read from a single sample in a study of glioma-infiltrating T cells after dendritic cell vaccination. Using immunoSEQ multiplex PCR, the repertoire was profiled, and TCRdb retains in-frame clones only, with some absent. The table includes tens of thousands of clones, less than 85% detected once. The sequences come from blood, collected after dendritic cell vaccination. The receptors originated from a human donor with glioblastoma. The conserved cysteine and the conserved F or W are not part of the CDR3 here. Fields, in order: J gene, D gene, V gene, CDR3 protein. The D gene is left open where the match is weak.

TRBJ1-5 | TRBD1 | TRBV19 | ASSILGQGAGNQPQH
TRBJ1-4 | TRBD1 | TRBV19 | ASSPYDRENEKLF
TRBJ1-1 | NA | TRBV10-3 | ASSTGEVAEAF
TRBJ2-2 | NA | TRBV4-3 | ASSQSLENTGELF
TRBJ2-4 | TRBD2 | TRBV30 | AWSATSGKNIQY
TRBJ1-4 | TRBD1 | TRBV4-1 | ASSHNTGGLSEKLF
TRBJ2-1 | TRBD2 | TRBV10-2 | ASSERSRAGGWNEQF
TRBJ1-1 | NA | TRBV29-1 | SVEGPTEAF
TRBJ1-2 | NA | TRBV5-6 | ASSAPGYGYT
TRBJ2-7 | NA | TRBV28 | ASRSGTDYYEQY
TRBJ1-6 | NA | TRBV6-5 | ASSYSGGDNSPLH